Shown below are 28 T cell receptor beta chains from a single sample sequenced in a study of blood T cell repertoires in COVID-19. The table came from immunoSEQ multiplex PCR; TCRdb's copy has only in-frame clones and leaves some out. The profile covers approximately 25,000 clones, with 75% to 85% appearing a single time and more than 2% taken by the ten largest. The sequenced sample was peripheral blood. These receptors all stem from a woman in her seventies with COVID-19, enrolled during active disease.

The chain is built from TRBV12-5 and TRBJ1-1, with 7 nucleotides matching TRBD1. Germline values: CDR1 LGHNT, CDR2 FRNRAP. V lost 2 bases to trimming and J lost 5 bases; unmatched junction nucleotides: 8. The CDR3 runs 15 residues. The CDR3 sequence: CASGLFLSGGTEAFF. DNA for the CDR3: TGTGCTAGTGGTTTGTTTTTATCAGGGGGTACTGAAGCTTTCTTT.

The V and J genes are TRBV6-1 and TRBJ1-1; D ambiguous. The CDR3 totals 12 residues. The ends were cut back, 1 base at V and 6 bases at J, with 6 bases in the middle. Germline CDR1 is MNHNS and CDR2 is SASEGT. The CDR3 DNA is TGTGCCAGCAGTGAAGGGCGGGCTGAAGCTTTCTTT. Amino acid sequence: CASSEGRAEAFF.

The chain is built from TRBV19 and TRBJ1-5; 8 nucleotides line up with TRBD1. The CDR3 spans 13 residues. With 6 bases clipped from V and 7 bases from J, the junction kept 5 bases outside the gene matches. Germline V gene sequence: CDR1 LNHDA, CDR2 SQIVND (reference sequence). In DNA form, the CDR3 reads TGTGCCAGTAGGGACAGGGTTTACCAGCCCCAGCATTTT. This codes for CASRDRVYQPQHF.

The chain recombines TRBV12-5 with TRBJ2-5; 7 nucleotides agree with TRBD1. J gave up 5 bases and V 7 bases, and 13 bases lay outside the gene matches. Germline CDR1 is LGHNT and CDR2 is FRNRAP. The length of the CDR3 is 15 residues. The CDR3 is CASAQPGQKRETQYF. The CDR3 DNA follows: TGTGCTAGTGCCCAACCGGGACAGAAAAGGGAGACCCAGTACTTC.

CDR3 sequence (DNA): TGTGCCAGCAGCTTAGGAGGGTCCTATGGCTACACCTTC. It codes for CASSLGGSYGYTF. The V and J genes are TRBV7-2 and TRBJ1-2; D is ambiguous. The CDR3 length is 13 residues. The ends were cut back, 1 base at V and 4 bases at J, with 7 bases in the middle. Germline assignment: CDR1 SGHTA and CDR2 FQGNSA.

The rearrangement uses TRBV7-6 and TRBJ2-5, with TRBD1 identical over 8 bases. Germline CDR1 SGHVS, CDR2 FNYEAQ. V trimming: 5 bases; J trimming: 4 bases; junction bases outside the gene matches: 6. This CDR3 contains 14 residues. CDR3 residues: CASSHRTGLETQYF. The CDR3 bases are TGTGCCAGCAGCCATCGGACAGGGCTAGAGACCCAGTACTTC. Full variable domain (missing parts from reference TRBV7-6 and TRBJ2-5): GAGVSQSPRYKVTKRGQDVALRCDPISGHVSLYWYRQALGQGPEFLTYFNYEAQQDKSGLPNDRFSAERPEGSISTLTIQRTEQRDSAMYRCASSHRTGLETQYFGPGTRLLVL.

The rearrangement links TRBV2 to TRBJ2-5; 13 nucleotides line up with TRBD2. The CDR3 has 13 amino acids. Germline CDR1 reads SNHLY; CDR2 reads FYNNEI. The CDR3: CAGTSGIGETQYF. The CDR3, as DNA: TGTGCAGGGACTAGCGGGATCGGGGAGACCCAGTACTTC. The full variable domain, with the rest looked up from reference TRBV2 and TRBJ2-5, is EPEVTQTPSHQVTQMGQEVILRCVPISNHLYFYWYRQILGQKVEFLVSFYNNEISEKSEIFDDQFSVERPDGSNFTLKIRSTKLEDSAMYFCAGTSGIGETQYFGPGTRLLVL.

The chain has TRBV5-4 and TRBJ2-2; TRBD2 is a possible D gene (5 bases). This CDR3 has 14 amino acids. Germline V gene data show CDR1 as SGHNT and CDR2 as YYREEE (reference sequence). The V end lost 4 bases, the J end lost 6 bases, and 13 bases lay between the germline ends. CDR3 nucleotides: TGTGCCAGCAGCCACCGCACCGGGGCCGGGGAGCTGTTTTTT. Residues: CASSHRTGAGELFF.

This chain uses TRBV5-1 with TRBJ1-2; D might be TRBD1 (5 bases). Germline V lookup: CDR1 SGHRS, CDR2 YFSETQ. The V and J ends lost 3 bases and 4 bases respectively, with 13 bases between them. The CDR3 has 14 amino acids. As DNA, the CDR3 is TGCGCCAGCAGCTCGGACACCTCTAGCTATGGCTACACCTTC. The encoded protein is CASSSDTSSYGYTF.

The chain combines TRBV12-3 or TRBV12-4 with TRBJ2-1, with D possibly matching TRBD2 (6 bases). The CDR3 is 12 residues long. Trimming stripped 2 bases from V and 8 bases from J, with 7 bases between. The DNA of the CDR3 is TGTGCCAGCAGTTTATCGGGAGATGAGCAGTTCTTC. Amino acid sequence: CASSLSGDEQFF.

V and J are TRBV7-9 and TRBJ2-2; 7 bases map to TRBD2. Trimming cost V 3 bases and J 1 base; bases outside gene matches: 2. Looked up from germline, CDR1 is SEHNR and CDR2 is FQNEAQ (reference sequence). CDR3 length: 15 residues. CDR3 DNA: TGTGCCAGCAGCTTGGCTAGCGGGAACACCGGGGAGCTGTTTTTT. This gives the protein CASSLASGNTGELFF. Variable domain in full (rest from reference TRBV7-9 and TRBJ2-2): DTGVSQNPRHKITKRGQNVTFRCDPISEHNRLYWYRQTLGQGPEFLTYFQNEAQLEKSRLLSDRFSAERPKGSFSTLEIQRTEQGDSAMYLCASSLASGNTGELFFGEGSRLTVL.

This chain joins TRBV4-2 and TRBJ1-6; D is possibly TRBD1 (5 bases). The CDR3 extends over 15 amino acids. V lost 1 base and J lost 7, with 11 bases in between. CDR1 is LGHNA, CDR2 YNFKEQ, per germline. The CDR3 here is CASSQVGRGNSPLHF. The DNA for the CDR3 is TGTGCCAGCAGCCAAGTGGGCCGGGGGAATTCACCCCTCCACTTT.

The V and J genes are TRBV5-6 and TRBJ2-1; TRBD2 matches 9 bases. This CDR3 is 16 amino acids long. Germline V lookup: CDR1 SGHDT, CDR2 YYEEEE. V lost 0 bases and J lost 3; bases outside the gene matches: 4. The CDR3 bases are TGTGCCAGCAGCTTGGGTAGCGGGGGAATCTACAATGAGCAGTTCTTC. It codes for CASSLGSGGIYNEQFF.

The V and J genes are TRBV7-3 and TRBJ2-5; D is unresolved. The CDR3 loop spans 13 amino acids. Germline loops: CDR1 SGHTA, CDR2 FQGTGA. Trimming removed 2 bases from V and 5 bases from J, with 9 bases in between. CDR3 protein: CASSLGPMETQYF. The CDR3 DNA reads TGTGCCAGCAGCTTAGGGCCCATGGAGACCCAGTACTTC.

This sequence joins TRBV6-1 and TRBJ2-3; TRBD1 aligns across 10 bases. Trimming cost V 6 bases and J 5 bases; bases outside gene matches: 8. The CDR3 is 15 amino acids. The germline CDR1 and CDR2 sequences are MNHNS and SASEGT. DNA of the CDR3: TGTGCCAGCAGCGGCCGGGACAGGGGAGGAGATACGCAGTATTTT. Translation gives CASSGRDRGGDTQYF.

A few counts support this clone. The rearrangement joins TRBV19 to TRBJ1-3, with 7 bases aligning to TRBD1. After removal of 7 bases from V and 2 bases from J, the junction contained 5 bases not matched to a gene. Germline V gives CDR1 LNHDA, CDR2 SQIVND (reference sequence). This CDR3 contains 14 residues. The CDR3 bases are TGTGCCAGTAAAACCGGGACAGCTGGAAACACCATATATTTT. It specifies CASKTGTAGNTIYF.

The CDR3 sequence: CASSSRTGASETQYF. As DNA, the CDR3 is TGTGCCAGCAGCAGCCGGACAGGGGCCTCGGAGACCCAGTACTTC. The chain joins TRBV4-2 to TRBJ2-5; 9 bases are shared with TRBD1. The CDR3 totals 15 residues. Per germline, CDR1 LGHNA and CDR2 YNFKEQ. The J segment lost 5 bases and the V segment lost 5 bases, leaving 9 bases of the junction unmatched.

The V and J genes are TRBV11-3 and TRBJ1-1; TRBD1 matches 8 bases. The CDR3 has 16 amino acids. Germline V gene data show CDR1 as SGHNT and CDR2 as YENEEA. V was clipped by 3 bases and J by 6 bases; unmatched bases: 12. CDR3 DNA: TGTGCCAGCAGCTTCTCAGGGTCAGGGGGCGGCGCTGAAGCTTTCTTT. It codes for CASSFSGSGGGAEAFF. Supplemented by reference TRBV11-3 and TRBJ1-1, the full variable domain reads EAGVVQSPRYKIIEKKQPVAFWCNPISGHNTLYWYLQNLGQGPELLIRYENEEAVDDSQLPKDRFSAERLKGVDSTLKIQPAELGDSAVYLCASSFSGSGGGAEAFFGQGTRLTVV.

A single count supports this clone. Here the CDR3 reads CASGLVPRGSSNQPQHF. CDR3 sequence (DNA): TGTGCTAGTGGTTTGGTCCCTCGGGGGAGTAGCAATCAGCCCCAGCATTTT. The gene calls are TRBV12-5 and TRBJ1-5, with a tentative D call TRBD1 (5 bases). Trimming took 0 bases from V and 0 from J, leaving 12 bases between them. In germline, CDR1 is LGHNT, CDR2 FRNRAP. CDR3 length: 17 amino acids.

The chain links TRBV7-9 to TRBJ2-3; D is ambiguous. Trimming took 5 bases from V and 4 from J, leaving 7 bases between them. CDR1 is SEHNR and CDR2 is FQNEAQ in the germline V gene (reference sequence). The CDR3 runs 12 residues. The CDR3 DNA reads TGTGCCAGCAGCCCCCTCGCAGATACGCAGTATTTT. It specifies CASSPLADTQYF.

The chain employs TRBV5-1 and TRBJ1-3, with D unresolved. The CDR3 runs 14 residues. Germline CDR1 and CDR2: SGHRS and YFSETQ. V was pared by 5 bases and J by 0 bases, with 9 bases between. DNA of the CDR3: TGCGCCAGCAGTCCTTCTAGCTCTGGAAACACCATATATTTT. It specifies CASSPSSSGNTIYF.

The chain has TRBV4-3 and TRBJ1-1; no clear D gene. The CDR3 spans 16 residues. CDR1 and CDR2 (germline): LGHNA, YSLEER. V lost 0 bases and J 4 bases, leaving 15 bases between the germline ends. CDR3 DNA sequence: TGCGCCAGCAGCCAAGAGGTGAGCTGGGAGATCACTGAAGCTTTCTTT. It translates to CASSQEVSWEITEAFF.

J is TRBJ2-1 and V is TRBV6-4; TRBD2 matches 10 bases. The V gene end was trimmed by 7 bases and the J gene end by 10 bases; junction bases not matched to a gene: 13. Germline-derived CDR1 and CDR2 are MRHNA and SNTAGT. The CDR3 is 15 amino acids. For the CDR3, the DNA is TGTGCCAGCAAGCCCCTAGCGGGGGCAGCGGGCGAGCAGTTCTTC. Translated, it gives CASKPLAGAAGEQFF.

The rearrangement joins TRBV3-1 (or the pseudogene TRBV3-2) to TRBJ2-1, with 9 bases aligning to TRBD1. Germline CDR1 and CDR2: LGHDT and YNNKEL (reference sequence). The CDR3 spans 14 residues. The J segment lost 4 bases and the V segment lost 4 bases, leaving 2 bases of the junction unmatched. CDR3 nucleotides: TGTGCCAGCAGCCGGGGACAGGGTTACAATGAGCAGTTCTTC. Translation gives CASSRGQGYNEQFF.

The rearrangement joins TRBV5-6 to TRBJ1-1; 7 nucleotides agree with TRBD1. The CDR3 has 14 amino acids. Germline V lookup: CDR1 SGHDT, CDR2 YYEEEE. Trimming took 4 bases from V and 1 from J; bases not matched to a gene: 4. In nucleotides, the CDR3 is TGTGCCAGCAGCCCGACAGGGCGGAACACTGAAGCTTTCTTT. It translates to CASSPTGRNTEAFF.

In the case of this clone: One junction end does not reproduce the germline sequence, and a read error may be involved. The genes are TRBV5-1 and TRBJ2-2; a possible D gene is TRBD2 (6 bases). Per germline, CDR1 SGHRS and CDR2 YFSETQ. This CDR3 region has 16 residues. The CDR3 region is CANSFSRGGDTGELFF. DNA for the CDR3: TGCGCCAACAGCTTTAGCCGGGGAGGCGACACCGGGGAGCTGTTTTTT. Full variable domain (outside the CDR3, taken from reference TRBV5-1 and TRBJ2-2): KAGVTQTPRYLIKTRGQQVTLSCSPISGHRSVSWYQQTPGQGLQFLFEYFSETQRNKGNFPGRFSGRQFSNSRSEMNVSTLELGDSALYLCANSFSRGGDTGELFFGEGSRLTVL.

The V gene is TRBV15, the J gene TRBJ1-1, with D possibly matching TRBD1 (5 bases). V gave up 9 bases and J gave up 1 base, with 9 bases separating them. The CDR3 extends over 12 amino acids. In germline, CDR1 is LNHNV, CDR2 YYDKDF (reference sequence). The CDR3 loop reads CATGRENTEAFF. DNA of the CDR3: TGTGCCACGGGGCGGGAGAACACTGAAGCTTTCTTT.

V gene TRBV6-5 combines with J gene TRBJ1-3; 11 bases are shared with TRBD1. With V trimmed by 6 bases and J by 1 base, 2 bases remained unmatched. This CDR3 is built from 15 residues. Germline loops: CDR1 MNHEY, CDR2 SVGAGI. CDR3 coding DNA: TGTGCCAGCAGGGGACAGGGGGTTTCTGGAAACACCATATATTTT. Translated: CASRGQGVSGNTIYF.